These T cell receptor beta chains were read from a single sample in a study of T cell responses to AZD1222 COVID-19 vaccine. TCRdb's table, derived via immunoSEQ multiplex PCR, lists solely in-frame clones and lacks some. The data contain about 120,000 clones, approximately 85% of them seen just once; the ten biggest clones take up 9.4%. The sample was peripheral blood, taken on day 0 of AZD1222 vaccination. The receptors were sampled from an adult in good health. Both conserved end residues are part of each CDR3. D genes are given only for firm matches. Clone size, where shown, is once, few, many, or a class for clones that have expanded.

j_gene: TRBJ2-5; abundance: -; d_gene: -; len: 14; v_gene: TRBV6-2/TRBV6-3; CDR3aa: CASSYSGVSETQYF; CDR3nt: TGTGCCAGCAGTTACTCCGGGGTGTCAGAGACCCAGTACTTC
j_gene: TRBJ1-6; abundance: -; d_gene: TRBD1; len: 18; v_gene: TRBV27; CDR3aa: CASSLDRERRGWNSPLHF; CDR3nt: TGTGCCAGCAGCCTGGACAGGGAAAGGAGAGGATGGAATTCACCCCTCCACTTT
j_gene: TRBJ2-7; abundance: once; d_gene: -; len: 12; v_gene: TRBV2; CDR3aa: CASSEGGSEQYF; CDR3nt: TGTGCCAGCAGTGAAGGGGGAAGCGAGCAGTACTTC
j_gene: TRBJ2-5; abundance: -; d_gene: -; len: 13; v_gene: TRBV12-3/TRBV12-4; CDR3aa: CASLQRGQETQYF; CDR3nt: TGTGCCAGCCTACAAAGAGGTCAAGAGACCCAGTACTTC
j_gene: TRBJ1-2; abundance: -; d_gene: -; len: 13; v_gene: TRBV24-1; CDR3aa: CATRSSAYYGYTF; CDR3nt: TGTGCCACAAGGTCATCAGCGTACTATGGCTACACCTTC
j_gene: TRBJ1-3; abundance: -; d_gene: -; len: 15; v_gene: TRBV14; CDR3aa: CASSQRGHSGNTIYF; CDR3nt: TGTGCCAGCAGCCAAAGAGGACACTCTGGAAACACCATATATTTT
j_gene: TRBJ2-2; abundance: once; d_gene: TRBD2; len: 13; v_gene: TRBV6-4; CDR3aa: CASRTSGTGELFF; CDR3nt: TGTGCCTCCCGGACTAGCGGGACCGGGGAGCTGTTTTTT
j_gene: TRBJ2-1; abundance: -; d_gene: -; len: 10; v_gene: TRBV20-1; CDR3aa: CSAGTYLQFF; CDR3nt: TGCAGTGCTGGAACTTACTTGCAGTTCTTC
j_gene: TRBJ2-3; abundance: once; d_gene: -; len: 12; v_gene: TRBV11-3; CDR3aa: CASSLTSDTQYF; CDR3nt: TGTGCCAGCAGCTTAACATCAGATACGCAGTATTTT
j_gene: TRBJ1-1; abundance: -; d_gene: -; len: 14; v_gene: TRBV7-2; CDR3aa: CASSASGAGTEAFF; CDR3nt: TGTGCCAGCAGCGCCTCGGGAGCGGGCACTGAAGCTTTCTTT
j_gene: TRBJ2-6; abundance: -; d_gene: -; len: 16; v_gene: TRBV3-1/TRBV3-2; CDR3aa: CASTREGARGANVLTF; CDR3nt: TGTGCCAGCACCCGCGAAGGGGCGCGGGGGGCCAACGTCCTGACTTTC
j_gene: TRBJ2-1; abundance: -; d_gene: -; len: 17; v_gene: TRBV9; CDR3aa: CASSGVERLSSYNEQFF; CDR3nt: TGTGCCAGCAGCGGGGTCGAGCGGTTAAGCTCCTACAATGAGCAGTTCTTC
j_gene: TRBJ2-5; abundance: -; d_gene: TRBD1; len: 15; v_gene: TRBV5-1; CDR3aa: CASSLIIGGGETQYF; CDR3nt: TGCGCCAGCAGCTTGATCATAGGGGGCGGGGAGACCCAGTACTTC
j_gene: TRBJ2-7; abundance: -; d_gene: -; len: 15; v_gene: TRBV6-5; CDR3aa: CASSYSSERSYEQYF; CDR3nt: TGTGCCAGCAGTTACTCTTCGGAGAGAAGCTACGAGCAGTACTTC
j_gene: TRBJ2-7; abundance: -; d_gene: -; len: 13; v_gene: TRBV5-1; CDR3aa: CASSKGGADEQYF; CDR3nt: TGCGCCAGCAGTAAGGGGGGGGCCGACGAGCAGTACTTC
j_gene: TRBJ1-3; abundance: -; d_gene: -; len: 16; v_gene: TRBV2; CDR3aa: CASRLGDVWGGNTIYF; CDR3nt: TGTGCCAGCAGGCTGGGGGACGTTTGGGGTGGAAACACCATATATTTT
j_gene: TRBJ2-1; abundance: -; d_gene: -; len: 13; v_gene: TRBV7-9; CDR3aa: CASSLDRGDEQFF; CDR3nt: TGTGCCAGCAGCTTAGATCGGGGCGATGAGCAGTTCTTC
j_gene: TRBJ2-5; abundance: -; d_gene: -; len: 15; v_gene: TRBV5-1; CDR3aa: CASSLGGGRGETQYF; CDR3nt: TGCGCCAGCAGCTTGGGCGGGGGCCGGGGGGAGACCCAGTACTTC
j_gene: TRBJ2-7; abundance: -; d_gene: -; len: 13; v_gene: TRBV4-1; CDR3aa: CASSRGGGDEQYF; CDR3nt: TGCGCCAGCAGTAGAGGTGGGGGCGACGAGCAGTACTTC
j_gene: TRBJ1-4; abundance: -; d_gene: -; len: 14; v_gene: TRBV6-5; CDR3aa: CASSSGGGDEKLFF; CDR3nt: TGTGCCAGCAGTTCCGGGGGCGGGGATGAAAAACTGTTTTTT
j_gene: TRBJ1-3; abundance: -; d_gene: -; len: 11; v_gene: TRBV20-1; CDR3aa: CSATRGNTIYF; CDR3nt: TGCAGTGCTACGCGCGGAAACACCATATATTTT
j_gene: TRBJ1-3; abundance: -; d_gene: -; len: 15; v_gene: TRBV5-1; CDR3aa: CASSLAGGIGDTIYF; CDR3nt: TGCGCCAGCAGCTTGGCCGGAGGCATTGGGGACACCATATATTTT
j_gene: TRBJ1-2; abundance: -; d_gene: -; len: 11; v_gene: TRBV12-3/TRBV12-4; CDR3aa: CASSGQYGYTF; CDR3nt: TGTGCCAGCAGCGGACAGTATGGCTACACCTTC
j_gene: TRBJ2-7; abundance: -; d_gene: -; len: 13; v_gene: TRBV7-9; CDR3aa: CASSLTSSYEQYF; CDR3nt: TGTGCCAGCAGCCTAACTAGCTCCTACGAGCAGTACTTC
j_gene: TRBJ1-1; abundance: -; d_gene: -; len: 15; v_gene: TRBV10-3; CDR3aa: CAISESLGGHTEAFF; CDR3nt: TGTGCCATCAGTGAGTCTCTCGGAGGGCACACTGAAGCTTTCTTT
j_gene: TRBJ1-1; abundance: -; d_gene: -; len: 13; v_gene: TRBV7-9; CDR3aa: CASSRDTNTEAFF; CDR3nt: TGTGCCAGCAGCCGAGACACGAACACTGAAGCTTTCTTT
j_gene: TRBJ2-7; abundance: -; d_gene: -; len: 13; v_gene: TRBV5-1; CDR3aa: CASSLGTVYEQYF; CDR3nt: TGCGCCAGCAGCTTGGGGACAGTTTACGAGCAGTACTTC
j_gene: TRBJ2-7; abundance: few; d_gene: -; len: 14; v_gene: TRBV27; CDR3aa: CASSLTPNSYEQYF; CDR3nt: TGTGCCAGCAGTTTGACACCAAACTCCTACGAGCAGTACTTC
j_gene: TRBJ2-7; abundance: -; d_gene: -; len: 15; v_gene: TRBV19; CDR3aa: CASSIGGTPTYEQYF; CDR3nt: TGTGCCAGTAGTATCGGGGGCACCCCAACCTACGAGCAGTACTTC
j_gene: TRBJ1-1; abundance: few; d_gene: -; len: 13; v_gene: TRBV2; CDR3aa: CASSLDSYTEAFF; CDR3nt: TGTGCCAGCAGTCTGGACAGCTACACTGAAGCTTTCTTT
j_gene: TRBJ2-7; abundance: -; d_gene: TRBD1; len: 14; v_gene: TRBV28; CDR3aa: CASSLRDRAFEQYF; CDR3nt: TGTGCCAGCAGTTTGCGTGACAGGGCCTTCGAGCAGTACTTC
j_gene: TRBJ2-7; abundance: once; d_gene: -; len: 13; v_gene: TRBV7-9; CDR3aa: CASSWEDRYEQYF; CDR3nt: TGTGCCAGCAGCTGGGAGGACCGGTACGAGCAGTACTTC
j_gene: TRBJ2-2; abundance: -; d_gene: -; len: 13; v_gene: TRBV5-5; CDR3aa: CASSLRETGELFF; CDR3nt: TGTGCCAGCAGCTTGCGAGAAACCGGGGAGCTGTTTTTT
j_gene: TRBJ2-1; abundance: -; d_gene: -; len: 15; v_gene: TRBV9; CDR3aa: CASSVTGETAYEQFF; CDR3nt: TGTGCCAGCAGCGTAACGGGGGAGACTGCATATGAGCAGTTCTTC
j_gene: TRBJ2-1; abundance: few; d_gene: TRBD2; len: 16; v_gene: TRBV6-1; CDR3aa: CASSETGLAGNNEQFF; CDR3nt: TGTGCCAGCAGTGAAACGGGACTAGCGGGGAACAATGAGCAGTTCTTC
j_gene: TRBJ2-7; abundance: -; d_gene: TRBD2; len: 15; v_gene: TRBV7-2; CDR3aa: CASSLASSGDYEQYF; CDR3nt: TGTGCCAGCAGCTTAGCGTCTAGCGGGGACTACGAGCAGTACTTC
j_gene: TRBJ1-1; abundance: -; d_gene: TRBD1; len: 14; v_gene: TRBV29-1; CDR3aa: CSGNRGGVAAEAFF; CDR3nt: TGCAGCGGTAACAGGGGAGGTGTTGCAGCTGAAGCTTTCTTT
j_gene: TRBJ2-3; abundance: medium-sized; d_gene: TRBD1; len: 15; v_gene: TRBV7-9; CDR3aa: CASSFGQANTDTQYF; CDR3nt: TGTGCCAGCAGCTTCGGACAGGCGAACACAGATACGCAGTATTTT
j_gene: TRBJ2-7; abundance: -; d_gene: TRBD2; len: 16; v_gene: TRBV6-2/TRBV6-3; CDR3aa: CASSYSPTSGRNEQYF; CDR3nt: TGTGCCAGCAGTTACTCCCCAACTAGCGGGAGAAACGAGCAGTACTTC
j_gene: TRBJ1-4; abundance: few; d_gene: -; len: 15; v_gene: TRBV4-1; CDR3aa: CASSQDRRPNEKLFF; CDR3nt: TGCGCCAGCAGCCAAGACAGGCGTCCTAATGAAAAACTGTTTTTT
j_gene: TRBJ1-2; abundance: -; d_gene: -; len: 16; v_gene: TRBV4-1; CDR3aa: CASSQGSGRPPYGYTF; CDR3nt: TGCGCCAGCAGCCAAGGCTCAGGGCGTCCCCCTTATGGCTACACCTTC
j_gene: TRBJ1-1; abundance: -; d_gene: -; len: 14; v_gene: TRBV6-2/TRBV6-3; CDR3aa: CASSYHSRNTEAFF; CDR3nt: TGTGCCAGCAGTTACCACAGTAGGAACACTGAAGCTTTCTTT
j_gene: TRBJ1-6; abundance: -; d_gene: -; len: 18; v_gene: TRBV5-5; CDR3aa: CASSGGQSPTAWPSPLHF; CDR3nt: TGTGCCAGCAGCGGTGGGCAGTCACCAACCGCTTGGCCTTCACCCCTCCACTTT
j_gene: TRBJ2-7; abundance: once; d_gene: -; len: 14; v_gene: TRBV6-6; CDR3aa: CASRRDKGPYEQYF; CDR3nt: TGTGCCAGCAGGAGGGACAAAGGACCCTACGAGCAGTACTTC
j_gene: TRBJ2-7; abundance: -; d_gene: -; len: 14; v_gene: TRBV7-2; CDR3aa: CASSLGRASYEQYF; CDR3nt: TGTGCCAGCAGCTTAGGCAGGGCGTCCTACGAGCAGTACTTC
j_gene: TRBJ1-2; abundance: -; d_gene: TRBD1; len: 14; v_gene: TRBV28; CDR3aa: CASSLTGGRYGYTF; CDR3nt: TGTGCCAGCAGTTTAACAGGGGGCCGCTATGGCTACACCTTC
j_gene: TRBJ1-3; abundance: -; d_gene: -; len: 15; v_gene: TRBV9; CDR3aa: CASSPPGNSGNTIYF; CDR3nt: TGTGCCAGCAGCCCCCCCGGGAACTCTGGAAACACCATATATTTT
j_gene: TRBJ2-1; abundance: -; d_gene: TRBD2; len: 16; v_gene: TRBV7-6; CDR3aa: CASSLEAGPPYNEQFF; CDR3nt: TGTGCCAGCAGCCTGGAAGCGGGGCCTCCCTACAATGAGCAGTTCTTC